This TCR beta chain was sequenced during a study of T-cell memory formation after mild COVID-19. Study observations and caveats: Some clones that responded turned up in pre-infection memory, which suggests that cross-reactive memory joined in.

5'RACE with constant-segment primers built TCRalpha and TCRbeta cDNA libraries with UMIs. TCRdb passed the 5' RACE reads through MiXCR, listing each CDR3 protein once. The sample gives about 320,000 distinct CDR3 sequences, around 15% of which show up once; around 20% is in the top ten. Germline V gene lookup returns CDR1 SGHRS and CDR2 YFSETQ. V was cut by 0 bases and J by 7 bases, with 13 bases left in between. The CDR3 contains 14 residues. This clonotype has just a few counts. Its specificity is unknown. Input material: PBMCs or a T cell subset sorted from them (not recorded which). This TCR derives from a man younger than 35 who had mild COVID-19 (a few samples of this study predate the infection). Cell type and time point are not known. The chain links TRBV5-1 to TRBJ1-1, with a weak D call TRBD1 (6 bases). Here the CDR3 DNA reads TGCGCCAGCAGCTTGGGTTCAGGGGAGTATGAAGCTTTCTTT. It is translated as CASSLGSGEYEAFF.